The subject of this entry is one T cell receptor (beta chain). Naive CD8 cells, CD45RO-negative and positively selected for CCR7, excluded terminally differentiated effector memory CD45RA+ cells. These data are taken from a study of shared clonotypes between healthy human individuals. Germline V gene sequence: CDR1 PRHDT, CDR2 FYEKMQ (reference sequence). V was cut by 1 base and J by 0 bases, with 18 bases left in between. This CDR3 contains 18 residues. Authors' methods: Junction-only sequences without quality scores came from ImmunoSEQ, so filtering differed. Method: immunoSEQ multiplex PCR; TCRdb's copy keeps in-frame clones and lacks some. That table furnishes V, J and clone size, whereas the DNA furnished D and trimming. The sample carries about 2 million clones, just under 95% recorded once.

The clonotype was recovered from a man aged 18 to 35 in good health. Sequencing was carried out using naive CD8+ T cells sorted from blood. The chain has TRBV13 and TRBJ1-2; D is ambiguous. The CDR3 DNA reads TGTGCCAGCAGCTTAGTTCGGATAGGTTTGGTAGCTAACTATGGCTACACCTTC. Its translation: CASSLVRIGLVANYGYTF.